The next 18 T cell receptor beta chains were all read from a single sample in a study of metastatic and nonmetastatic thyroid tumors. TCRdb used MiXCR to call clones anew from the PCR reads. Of tens of thousands of clones listed, about 16% are singletons. Every patient was untreated before thyroid surgery. The sample was blood. These receptors came from a female donor with papillary thyroid cancer or a benign thyroid nodule (not recorded which). Some clones in this sample may be carry-over from other donors' samples.

This clone is medium-sized. The CDR3 nucleotides are TGTGCCAGCAGAGAGGACCGGGACGGAAACACCATATATTTT. It specifies CASREDRDGNTIYF. This chain uses TRBV6-1 with TRBJ1-3, with D perhaps TRBD1 (5 bases). CDR1 MNHNS and CDR2 SASEGT come from the germline V gene. Between the trimmed V and J ends, which lost 6 bases and 4 bases, there was a span of 13 bases. The length of the CDR3 is 14 residues.

Ten or more counts support this clone. The chain combines TRBV2 with TRBJ1-5; TRBD1 is a possible D gene (5 bases). From germline, CDR1 is SNHLY and CDR2 FYNNEI. Trimming took 6 bases from V and 6 from J, leaving 15 bases between them. The CDR3 spans 14 residues. The CDR3 DNA sequence: TGTGCCAGCAGCCTTATGGGGACGGGTCAGCCCCAGCATTTT. It specifies CASSLMGTGQPQHF. The variable domain in full, completed from reference TRBV2 and TRBJ1-5, reads EPEVTQTPSHQVTQMGQEVILRCVPISNHLYFYWYRQILGQKVEFLVSFYNNEISEKSEIFDDQFSVERPDGSNFTLKIRSTKLEDSAMYFCASSLMGTGQPQHFGDGTRLSIL.

Of note for this clone: Sequence at one end of the junction differs from germline and may be a read error. This chain joins TRBV28 and TRBJ1-3; D is undetermined. The CDR3 consists of 15 residues. Germline CDR1 MDHEN, CDR2 SYDVKM. The CDR3 sequence is CAISFRGPSGNTINF. CDR3 coding DNA: TGTGCCATCAGTTTTAGAGGACCCTCTGGAAACACCATAAATTTT.

This clone was found many times. The chain uses TRBV5-8 and TRBJ2-3; D is unresolved. Per germline, CDR1 SGHTS and CDR2 YDEGEE. Trimming took 0 bases from V and 2 from J, leaving 4 bases between them. This CDR3 comprises 13 residues. CDR3 DNA: TGTGCCAGCAGCTTGGGGCCCACAGATACGCAGTATTTT. Translation gives CASSLGPTDTQYF. Filled out from reference TRBV5-8 and TRBJ2-3, the complete variable domain reads EAGVTQSPTHLIKTRGQQATLRCSPISGHTSVYWYQQALGLGLQFLLWYDEGEERNRGNFPPRFSGRQFPNYSSELNVNALELEDSALYLCASSLGPTDTQYFGPGTRLTVL.

This chain joins TRBV27 and TRBJ2-1; the D gene is possibly TRBD1 (5 bases). V dropped 2 bases and J dropped 8 bases, with 16 bases sitting between them. The CDR3 totals 15 residues. The germline gives CDR1 MNHEY, CDR2 SMNVEV (reference sequence). CDR3 in amino acids: CASSLDSPGNYEQFF. The CDR3 DNA is TGTGCCAGCAGTTTAGATTCCCCAGGGAACTATGAGCAGTTCTTC.

The chain is built from TRBV3-1 and TRBJ2-6; 8 positions match TRBD2. The CDR3 totals 18 residues. Germline CDR1 is LGHDT and CDR2 is YNNKEL (reference sequence). V dropped 0 bases and J dropped 8; count of bases not matched to a gene: 12. The CDR3 loop is CASSQEPGGGSGSNVLTF. In nucleotides, the CDR3 is TGTGCCAGCAGCCAAGAACCGGGCGGGGGGTCTGGTTCCAACGTCCTGACTTTC.

Many counts were recorded for this clone. The chain employs TRBV29-1 and TRBJ2-5; the D call may be TRBD1 or TRBD2 (6 bases each). The CDR3 extends over 15 amino acids. The V gene's germline CDR1 is SQVTM and CDR2 ANQGSEA. V gave up 2 bases and J gave up 5 bases, with 18 bases separating them. The CDR3 sequence is CSVETGAGKWETQYF. In nucleotides, the CDR3 is TGCAGCGTTGAAACGGGGGCAGGGAAGTGGGAGACCCAGTACTTC.

This clone is medium-sized. This rearrangement joins TRBV12-3 or TRBV12-4 to TRBJ2-5; D may be TRBD1 (6 bases). The CDR3 contains 11 residues. V dropped 8 bases and J dropped 2 bases, with 6 bases sitting between them. The CDR3 region has the DNA TGTGCCAGCGGGACACAAGAGACCCAGTACTTC. Protein: CASGTQETQYF.

The sample holds many counts of this clone. The gene calls are TRBV6-2 or TRBV6-3 and TRBJ1-1; the D gene is possibly TRBD1 (6 bases). Germline assignment: CDR1 MNHEY and CDR2 SVGEGT. The ends were cut back, 6 bases at V and 11 bases at J, with 16 bases in the middle. The CDR3 loop spans 12 amino acids. The CDR3 nucleotides read TGTGCCAGCAGACTTGGGGGCTTGGGGGCTTTCTTT. It codes for CASRLGGLGAFF.

This clone was counted ten times or more. The chain employs TRBV11-1 and TRBJ1-4; 7 positions match TRBD1. CDR1 and CDR2 (germline): SGHAT, FQDESV (reference sequence). CDR3 size: 18 residues. V lost 1 base and J lost 0; bases outside the gene matches: 8. CDR3 amino acids: CASSLEFGDSTTNEKLFF. CDR3 nucleotide sequence: TGTGCCAGCAGCTTAGAATTCGGGGACAGTACAACTAATGAAAAACTGTTTTTT.

This sequence joins TRBV7-2 and TRBJ2-2; no reliable D call. Germline V gene data show CDR1 as SGHTA and CDR2 as FQGNSA. There are 13 residues in the CDR3. V shed 3 bases and J shed 5 bases, with 7 bases lying between them. CDR3 nucleotides: TGTGCCAGCAGCTTTGGCCTTACCGGGGAGCTGTTTTTT. Its protein is CASSFGLTGELFF.

This clone was recorded many times. The chain links TRBV24-1 to TRBJ2-3; the D is unclear. Trimming took 4 bases from V and 5 from J, leaving 15 bases between them. The CDR3 totals 15 residues. From germline, CDR1 is KGHDR and CDR2 SFDVKD. The CDR3 DNA reads TGTGCCACCAGTGACCTAGGTACGTGGGAAGATACGCAGTATTTT. Translation gives CATSDLGTWEDTQYF.

This clone was seen many times. The chain couples TRBV12-3 or TRBV12-4 to TRBJ1-2; the D gene is possibly TRBD1 (5 bases). Trimming removed 10 bases from V and 8 bases from J, with 23 bases in between. CDR3 length equals 14 residues. The CDR3 region is CATQSSGGVGGYTF. CDR3 DNA: TGTGCCACCCAATCCTCGGGGGGGGTAGGAGGCTACACCTTC.

This clone was seen many times. This rearrangement joins TRBV28 to TRBJ1-6; D perhaps matches TRBD1 (5 bases). This CDR3 spans 15 amino acids. V was pared by 7 bases and J by 9 bases, with 19 bases between. Germline loops: CDR1 MDHEN, CDR2 SYDVKM. The CDR3 loop is CASTPTGTRGSPLHF. The DNA for the CDR3 is TGTGCCAGCACCCCCACCGGGACCCGGGGTTCACCCCTCCACTTT.

J is TRBJ2-1 and V is TRBV30; TRBD1 agrees at 10 bases. Germline V lookup: CDR1 GTSNPN, CDR2 SVGIG (reference sequence). This CDR3 has 16 amino acids. V lost 2 bases to trimming and J lost 2 bases; unmatched junction nucleotides: 6. The CDR3 region has the DNA TGTGCCTGGAGTCCCCGGGACAGGGGCGCCTACAATGAGCAGTTCTTC. Its protein product is CAWSPRDRGAYNEQFF.

This clone was recorded many times. This chain connects TRBV29-1 to TRBJ1-1; unclear D gene. The germline CDR1 and CDR2 sequences are SQVTM and ANQGSEA. The V end lost 3 bases, the J end lost 4 bases, and 12 bases lay between the germline ends. This CDR3 contains 13 residues. Here the CDR3 reads CSVDLGVGTEAFF. CDR3 DNA sequence: TGCAGCGTTGATTTGGGTGTTGGCACTGAAGCTTTCTTT.

The table lists this clone with many counts. The V and J genes are TRBV9 and TRBJ2-7, with D uncertain. Germline loops: CDR1 SGDLS, CDR2 YYNGEE. Trimming removed 0 bases from V and 2 bases from J, with 9 bases in between. The CDR3 extends over 14 amino acids. CDR3 loop: CASSVGVGTYEQYF. For the CDR3, the DNA is TGTGCCAGCAGCGTAGGGGTGGGTACCTACGAGCAGTACTTC.

With respect to this clone: One end of the junction fails to match germline, which may point to a read error. CDR3 region: CASSLGGQSNQPQVF. DNA for the CDR3: TGCGCCAGCAGCTTGGGAGGACAGAGCAATCAGCCCCAGGTTTTT. This sequence joins TRBV5-1 and TRBJ1-5; perhaps TRBD1 as D (6 bases). CDR1 SGHRS and CDR2 YFSETQ come from the germline V gene. CDR3 size: 15 residues.